This TCR beta chain derives from a study of radiotherapy plus CTLA-4 blockade in lung cancer. Per the germline V gene, CDR1 is MNHNS and CDR2 is SASEGT. The CDR3 extends over 12 amino acids. V lost 6 bases and J lost 6, with 8 bases in between. Sequencing used immunoSEQ multiplex PCR; TCRdb keeps in-frame clones, though not all of them. This sample yields 70,000 to 95,000 clones, of which around 81% are seen a single time; less than 15% belongs to the top ten. The source was peripheral blood, collected from a patient treated with radiotherapy plus ipilimumab. This sequence originates from a human donor with non-small cell lung cancer that progressed on radiotherapy plus ipilimumab. The gene calls are TRBV6-1 and TRBJ2-2; D remains unclear. Here the CDR3 DNA reads TGTGCCAGCAGGAGGTCGGCCGGGGAGCTGTTTTTT. Translated, it gives CASRRSAGELFF.